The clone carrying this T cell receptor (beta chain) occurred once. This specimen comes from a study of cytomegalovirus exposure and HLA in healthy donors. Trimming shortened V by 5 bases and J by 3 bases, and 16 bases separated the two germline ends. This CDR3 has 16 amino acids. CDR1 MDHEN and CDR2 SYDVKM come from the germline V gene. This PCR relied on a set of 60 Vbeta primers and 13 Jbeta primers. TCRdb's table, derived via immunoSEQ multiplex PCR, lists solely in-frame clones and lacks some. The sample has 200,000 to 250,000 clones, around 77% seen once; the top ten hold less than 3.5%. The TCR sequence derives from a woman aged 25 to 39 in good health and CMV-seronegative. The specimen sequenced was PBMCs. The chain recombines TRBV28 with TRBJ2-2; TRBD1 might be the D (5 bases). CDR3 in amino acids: CASSPGLGRDTGELFF. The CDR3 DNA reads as TGTGCCAGCAGTCCTGGTTTGGGCAGGGACACCGGGGAGCTGTTTTTT.